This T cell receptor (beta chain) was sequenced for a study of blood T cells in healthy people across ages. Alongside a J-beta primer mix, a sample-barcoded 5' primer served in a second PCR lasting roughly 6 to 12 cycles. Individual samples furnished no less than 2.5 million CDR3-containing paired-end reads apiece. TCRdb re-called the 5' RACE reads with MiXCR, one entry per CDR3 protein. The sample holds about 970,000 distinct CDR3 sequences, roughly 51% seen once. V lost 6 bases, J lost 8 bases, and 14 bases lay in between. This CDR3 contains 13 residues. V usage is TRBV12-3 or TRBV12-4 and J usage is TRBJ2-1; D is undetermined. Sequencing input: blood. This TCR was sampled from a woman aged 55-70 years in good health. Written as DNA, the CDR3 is TGTGCCAGCAGGACCCCCCTAGACGATGAGCAGTTCTTC. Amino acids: CASRTPLDDEQFF.